The sequence of this TCR beta chain was determined in a study of T cells in Graves' hyperthyroidism and ophthalmopathy. Study-wide results and limits: The model identified upcoming ophthalmopathy a median roughly 6.5 months ahead of onset. Blood samples included most of the expanded thyroid clonotypes exceeding 0.001.

This CDR3 is built from 16 residues. Trimming at V came to 1 base and at J to 3 bases, leaving 5 bases not matched to a gene. Germline V gene sequence: CDR1 SGHNT, CDR2 YENEEA. Amplification yielded TCR beta CDR3 regions, with RNA transcripts as the source. The study used the HTBI primer set for a first-round RT-PCR of the TCR CDR3. TCRdb re-derived calls from the multiplex PCR reads in MiXCR, one entry per CDR3 protein. Counted here are 250,000 to 300,000 distinct CDR3 sequences, approximately 15% occurring once; the ten biggest clones make up roughly 7.7%. Graves' hyperthyroidism qualified as stable when ophthalmopathy did not progress within 18 months. Hyperthyroidism patients were newly diagnosed, had disease duration under 2 months, and were aged 18 to 65 years. Ten or more counts support this clonotype. Antigen unknown.

The J gene is TRBJ2-5, the V gene TRBV11-3; TRBD2 matches 10 bases. The sample taken for sequencing was blood. This receptor was taken from a woman aged 40 to 55 with Graves' hyperthyroidism. The CDR3 region is CASSLGFLAGEETQYF. CDR3 sequence (DNA): TGTGCCAGCAGCTTAGGTTTCCTAGCGGGAGAAGAGACCCAGTACTTC. The whole variable domain, remainder taken from reference TRBV11-3 and TRBJ2-5, is EAGVVQSPRYKIIEKKQPVAFWCNPISGHNTLYWYLQNLGQGPELLIRYENEEAVDDSQLPKDRFSAERLKGVDSTLKIQPAELGDSAVYLCASSLGFLAGEETQYFGPGTRLLVL.